The next 6 T cell receptor beta chains were all read from a single sample in a study of lung T cells in sarcoidosis with Löfgren's syndrome. TCRdb fed the reads into MiXCR, producing one record per CDR3 protein. Of about 1,100 distinct CDR3 sequences listed, approximately 27% were seen once; the top ten hold around 50%. Sequencing was carried out using CD4+ T cells from bronchoalveolar lavage. These receptor sequences come from a human donor with sarcoidosis (Löfgren's syndrome or another form), or a control subject (not recorded which).

The chain employs TRBV11-2 and TRBJ1-1; D gene ambiguous. The CDR3 contains 15 residues. Germline loops: CDR1 SGHAT, CDR2 FQNNGV. Here the CDR3 DNA reads TGTGTCAGTAGCTTGGGATACGGTGGGCTGGGTGAAGCTTTCTTT. Its translation is CVSSLGYGGLGEAFF. The full variable domain, completed using reference TRBV11-2 and TRBJ1-1, is EAGVAQSPRYKIIEKRQSVAFWCNPISGHATLYWYQQILGQGPKLLIQFQNNGVVDDSQLPKDRFSAERLKGVDSTLKIQPAKLEDSAVYLCVSSLGYGGLGEAFFGQGTRLTVV.

By proportion, this clonotype is medium-sized. This rearrangement joins TRBV28 to TRBJ1-4; D is uncertain. Germline assignment: CDR1 MDHEN and CDR2 SYDVKM. CDR3 length: 14 residues. The ends were cut back, 6 bases at V and 8 bases at J, with 16 bases in the middle. The chain's CDR3 is CASRTREGGEKLFF. CDR3 DNA: TGTGCCAGCAGGACCAGAGAGGGCGGAGAAAAACTGTTTTTT.

As for this clonotype: It may be a read error: a sequence one base away is much more abundant. The rearrangement uses TRBV6-4 and TRBJ2-5; D gene unclear. Germline V gene lookup returns CDR1 MRHNA and CDR2 SNTAGT. Trimming pared 7 bases from V and 1 base from J, leaving 4 bases between. This CDR3 has 11 residues. This chain's CDR3 is CASNFQETQYF. The CDR3 coding sequence is TGTGCCAGCAATTTCCAAGAGACCCAGTACTTC.

This clonotype is medium-sized in the sample. The chain links TRBV2 to TRBJ2-5, with 8 bases fitting TRBD1. V gave up 6 bases and J gave up 1 base; unmatched junction bases: 7. CDR3 length: 15 residues. CDR1 SNHLY and CDR2 FYNNEI come from the germline V gene. CDR3 nucleotides: TGTGCCAGCAGGAAAGGACAGGGAGCCCAAGAGACCCAGTACTTC. Its translation: CASRKGQGAQETQYF.

This clonotype is medium-sized. A much larger clone differs by one base, so this may be a read error. The chain combines TRBV6-6 with TRBJ1-1; D possibly corresponds to TRBD1 (5 bases). The CDR3 length is 16 residues. V gave up 0 bases and J gave up 1 base, with 12 bases separating them. CDR1 and CDR2 from the germline V gene are MNHNY and SVGAGI (reference sequence). CDR3: CASSYSGATSNTEAFF. The DNA for the CDR3 is TGTGCCAGCAGTTACTCAGGGGCGACCTCGAACACTGAAGCTTTCTTT.

This clonotype was seen repeatedly, ten times or more. The chain employs TRBV7-2 and TRBJ1-2; D might be TRBD1 (6 bases). Germline V gives CDR1 SGHTA, CDR2 FQGNSA. Trimming removed 5 bases from V and 5 bases from J, with 21 bases in between. This CDR3 contains 16 residues. The CDR3 sequence: CASSLRGAGGLYGYTF. CDR3 bases: TGTGCCAGCAGCCTCAGGGGTGCCGGGGGATTGTATGGCTACACCTTC.